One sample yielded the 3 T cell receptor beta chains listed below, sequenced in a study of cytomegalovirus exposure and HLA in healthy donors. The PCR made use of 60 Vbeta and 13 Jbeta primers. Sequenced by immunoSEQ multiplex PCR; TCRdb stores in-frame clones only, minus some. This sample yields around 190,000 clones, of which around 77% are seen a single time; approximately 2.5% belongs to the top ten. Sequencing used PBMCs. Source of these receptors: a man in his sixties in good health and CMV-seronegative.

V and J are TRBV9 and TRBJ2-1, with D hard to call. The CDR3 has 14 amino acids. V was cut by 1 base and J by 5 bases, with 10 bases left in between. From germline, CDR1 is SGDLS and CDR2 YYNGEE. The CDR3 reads CASSVYGANNEQFF. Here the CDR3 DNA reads TGTGCCAGCAGCGTATACGGAGCTAACAATGAGCAGTTCTTC.

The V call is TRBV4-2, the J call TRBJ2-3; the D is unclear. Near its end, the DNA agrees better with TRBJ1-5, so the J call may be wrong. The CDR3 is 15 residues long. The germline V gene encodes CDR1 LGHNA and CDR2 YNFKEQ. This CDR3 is CASSPRRLAVDTQHF. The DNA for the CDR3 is TGTGCCAGCAGCCCACGGCGGCTAGCGGTGGATACGCAGCATTTT.

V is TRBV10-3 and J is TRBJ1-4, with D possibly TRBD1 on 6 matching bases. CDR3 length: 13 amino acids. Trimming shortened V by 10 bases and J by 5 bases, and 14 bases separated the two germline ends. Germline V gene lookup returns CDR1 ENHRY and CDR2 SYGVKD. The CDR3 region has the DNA TGTGCCAGCCGCCAGGGGCTAAATGAAAAACTGTTTTTT. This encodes CASRQGLNEKLFF.